This T cell receptor beta chain stems from a study of shared clonotypes between healthy human individuals. In the source study's methods: Filtering differed for immunoSEQ, which gave only junction sequences without quality scores. The table came from immunoSEQ multiplex PCR; TCRdb's copy has only in-frame clones and leaves some out. V, J and clone size reflect that table, while D and trimming were determined from the DNA. The repertoire has around 2,000,000 clones, roughly 96% of them found once; the top ten carry roughly 0.13%. Findings and limits, study-wide: Sorted-subset sequencing, rarefaction showed, was incomplete despite large depth.

Healthy adults negative for HIV, lacking recent acute infections or vaccinations, served as donors. V was trimmed by 6 bases and J by 0 bases, leaving 9 bases between them. From germline, CDR1 is MNHEY and CDR2 SMNVEV (reference sequence). There are 13 residues in the CDR3. Concerning this clone itself: Antigen: not known.

The J gene is TRBJ2-7, the V gene TRBV27; D is perhaps TRBD1 (6 bases). Source material: naive CD4+ T cells sorted from blood. Specified subset: CD45RA+ positively selected. This TCR was recovered from a man in his late teens or twenties in good health. In nucleotides, the CDR3 is TGTGCCAGCAGGACAGGAGACTCCTACGAGCAGTACTTC. Protein sequence: CASRTGDSYEQYF.